The clone carrying this T cell receptor beta chain is termed medium-sized. The data are from a study of type 1 regulatory T cells. Study-level information: This in vitro CD4 product, T-allo10, is enriched for Tr1 cells and alloantigen-specific.

TCRdb independently ran MiXCR on the reads; one entry per CDR3 protein. Altogether some 18,000 distinct CDR3 sequences are present, around 9.6% being singletons, with the ten largest covering over 2.5%. The V gene's germline CDR1 is SGHRS and CDR2 YFSETQ. Trimming cost V 4 bases and J 4 bases; bases outside gene matches: 9. The CDR3 totals 15 residues. This receptor was obtained from a human donor in good health. V and J are TRBV5-1 and TRBJ2-3; 7 bases are a match to TRBD1. Source material: CD4+ T cells, either the whole sample or a sorted fraction (not recorded which). The CDR3 loop reads CASSLRGLAADTQYF. The CDR3 region has the DNA TGCGCCAGCAGCCTTAGGGGGCTAGCTGCAGATACGCAGTATTTT. Full variable domain (remainder filled in from reference TRBV5-1 and TRBJ2-3): KAGVTQTPRYLIKTRGQQVTLSCSPISGHRSVSWYQQTPGQGLQFLFEYFSETQRNKGNFPGRFSGRQFSNSRSEMNVSTLELGDSALYLCASSLRGLAADTQYFGPGTRLTVL.